The 2 T cell receptor beta chains below were found in one sample sequenced in a study of blood T cells in healthy people across ages. Sample-barcoded 5' priming and a J-beta primer mix drove a second PCR of about 6 to 12 cycles. TCRdb used MiXCR to reprocess the 5' RACE reads, holding one entry per CDR3 protein. The table has roughly 1.4 million distinct CDR3 sequences, around 59% seen once. Sequencing was done on a sample of blood. The receptor set was obtained from a young man in good health.

The chain recombines TRBV13 with TRBJ2-4; perhaps D is TRBD1 or TRBD2 (5 bases each). The DNA end is a closer match to TRBJ2-7, so the J assignment may be wrong. CDR3 size: 14 residues. CDR1 and CDR2 (germline): PRHDT, FYEKMQ (reference sequence). CDR3 DNA sequence: TGTGCCAGCAGCTACGGGGCTCGAGATTACGAGCAGTACTTC. Its protein product is CASSYGARDYEQYF.

This clonotype showed up just once. V gene TRBV12-3 or TRBV12-4 combines with J gene TRBJ2-1; 11 nucleotides align to TRBD1. The CDR3 covers 17 residues. The V gene end was trimmed by 3 bases and the J gene end by 4 bases; junction bases not matched to a gene: 8. CDR3 nucleotide sequence: TGTGCCAGCAGTTTCGGGACAGGGGGATATCCATACAATGAGCAGTTCTTC. Translating gives CASSFGTGGYPYNEQFF.